Shown below are 24 T cell receptor beta chains from a single sample sequenced in a study of CD8 T cells in ankylosing spondylitis. TCRdb called the 5' RACE reads again in MiXCR, with one record for every CDR3 protein. The sample has 200,000 to 300,000 distinct CDR3 sequences; roughly a quarter are singletons. What was sequenced was blood, either unsorted or a sorted T cell fraction (not recorded which). The receptors derive from a male donor with ankylosing spondylitis or in good health (not recorded which).

This clonotype showed up many times. The rearrangement joins TRBV9 to TRBJ1-1, with D possibly matching TRBD1 (6 bases). V lost 4 bases and J 7 bases, leaving 14 bases between the germline ends. Germline CDR1 and CDR2: SGDLS and YYNGEE. The CDR3 is made up of 13 amino acids. CDR3 DNA: TGTGCCAGCAGCACAACAGGGAGAGGTGAAGCTTTCTTT. Translated, it gives CASSTTGRGEAFF.

This clonotype came up many times. The rearrangement joins TRBV12-3 or TRBV12-4 to TRBJ2-4; a possible D gene is TRBD2 (6 bases). V was trimmed by 3 bases and J by 3 bases, leaving 9 bases between them. The CDR3 has 14 residues. For the CDR3, the DNA is TGTGCCAGCAGTTTTAGCGGCTACAAAAACATTCAGTACTTC. Amino acid sequence: CASSFSGYKNIQYF.

The chain is built from TRBV20-1 and TRBJ2-2; no clear D. The germline V gene encodes CDR1 DFQATT and CDR2 SNEGSKA (reference sequence). CDR3 size: 15 residues. Trimming took 0 bases from V and 5 from J, leaving 13 bases between them. CDR3 sequence reads: CSARERNSGTGELFF. In nucleotides, the CDR3 is TGCAGTGCTAGAGAGCGAAACAGTGGGACCGGGGAGCTGTTTTTT.

This clonotype was counted at least ten times. The rearrangement links TRBV5-6 to TRBJ1-2, with no clear D. The CDR3 is 15 amino acids. The V end was cut by 0 bases, the J end by 0 bases, with 9 bases between. Per the germline V gene, CDR1 is SGHDT and CDR2 is YYEEEE. The CDR3 loop reads CASSLVWQANYGYTF. The CDR3 DNA follows: TGTGCCAGCAGCTTGGTGTGGCAGGCTAACTATGGCTACACCTTC.

This clonotype was detected a few times. The rearrangement uses TRBV6-5 and TRBJ2-7; TRBD2 matches 9 bases. The CDR3 runs 17 residues. Germline V gene lookup returns CDR1 MNHEY and CDR2 SVGAGI. V shed 2 bases, J shed 3 bases, and the junction held 11 bases outside the gene matches. The CDR3 reads CASSYERRRGGHYEQYF. CDR3 bases: TGTGCCAGCAGTTACGAGCGGAGGCGGGGGGGACACTACGAGCAGTACTTC.

This clonotype was picked up many times. The rearrangement joins TRBV9 to TRBJ2-1; no clear D gene. V was shortened by 7 bases and J by 5 bases, with 16 bases between the two germline ends. The length of the CDR3 is 14 residues. From germline, CDR1 is SGDLS and CDR2 YYNGEE. In DNA, the CDR3 is TGTGCCAGCGGGCCGACAAACGATAACAATGAGCAGTTCTTC. The encoded protein is CASGPTNDNNEQFF.

The chain is built from TRBV29-1 and TRBJ2-1, with D tentatively TRBD1 (6 bases). The germline gives CDR1 SQVTM, CDR2 ANQGSEA. V was shortened by 8 bases and J by 3 bases, with 17 bases between the two germline ends. CDR3 length: 14 residues. The CDR3 DNA reads as TGCAGCACCCCCGGGACAACGGGCTACAATGAGCAGTTCTTC. It translates to CSTPGTTGYNEQFF.

This clonotype showed up many times. This chain uses TRBV11-2 with TRBJ2-7, with D uncertain. Trimming took off 6 bases at V and 6 bases at J, with 12 bases between the two ends. Looked up from germline, CDR1 is SGHAT and CDR2 is FQNNGV. CDR3 length equals 12 residues. CDR3 DNA: TGTGCCAGCAGAGGGCAGGTGTCCGAGCAGTACTTC. As protein: CASRGQVSEQYF.

As DNA, the CDR3 is TGCAGCGTTGTGGGACTAGCGGGAGAGACCCAGTACTTC. It specifies CSVVGLAGETQYF. The chain carries TRBV29-1 and TRBJ2-5; 12 bases map to TRBD2. This CDR3 contains 13 residues. Looked up from germline, CDR1 is SQVTM and CDR2 is ANQGSEA. V lost 4 bases, J lost 4 bases, and 1 base stayed unmatched.

V gene TRBV12-3 or TRBV12-4 combines with J gene TRBJ2-5; 8 positions agree with TRBD1. The CDR3 has 18 residues. Trimming took 4 bases from V and 5 from J; bases not matched to a gene: 18. CDR3 sequence: CASSYTRGGAGGWETQYF. As DNA, the CDR3 is TGTGCCAGCAGTTACACCCGGGGCGGGGCAGGGGGCTGGGAGACCCAGTACTTC.

This chain joins TRBV2 and TRBJ2-5; D possibly uses TRBD1 or TRBD2 (5 bases each). Germline V gene sequence: CDR1 SNHLY, CDR2 FYNNEI. Trimming took 8 bases from V and 7 from J, leaving 20 bases between them. CDR3 length: 14 amino acids. The CDR3 nucleotides read TGTGCCAGCCGGCAGCCCGGGACCTCAAGGACCCAGTACTTC. Translation gives CASRQPGTSRTQYF.

This clonotype was found many times. V is TRBV5-1 and J is TRBJ2-7, with D perhaps TRBD1 (6 bases). The V gene's germline CDR1 is SGHRS and CDR2 YFSETQ. There are 13 residues in the CDR3. Trimming took off 3 bases at V and 3 bases at J, with 10 bases between the two ends. The CDR3: CASSWDTNYEQYF. The CDR3 DNA sequence: TGCGCCAGCAGCTGGGACACCAACTACGAGCAGTACTTC. The full variable domain, completed using reference TRBV5-1 and TRBJ2-7, is KAGVTQTPRYLIKTRGQQVTLSCSPISGHRSVSWYQQTPGQGLQFLFEYFSETQRNKGNFPGRFSGRQFSNSRSEMNVSTLELGDSALYLCASSWDTNYEQYFGPGTRLTVT.

This clonotype was counted at least ten times. The chain uses TRBV7-2 and TRBJ1-3, with TRBD1 as a possible D gene (6 bases). There are 15 residues in the CDR3. The V and J ends lost 1 base and 4 bases respectively, with 11 bases between them. Germline-derived CDR1 and CDR2 are SGHTA and FQGNSA. Here the CDR3 reads CASSLVWGPGNTIYF. The CDR3 DNA follows: TGTGCCAGCAGCTTAGTTTGGGGGCCCGGAAACACCATATATTTT.

In this sample, this clonotype turned up a few times. V is TRBV20-1 and J is TRBJ2-1; 14 bases map to TRBD2. Germline V CDR1 and CDR2: DFQATT, SNEGSKA (reference sequence). V lost 3 bases to trimming and J lost 2 bases; unmatched junction nucleotides: 12. The length of the CDR3 is 19 residues. This CDR3 is CSARLTSGGALGTYNEQFF. In DNA, the CDR3 is TGCAGTGCTAGGTTGACTAGCGGGGGGGCCTTGGGGACCTACAATGAGCAGTTCTTC.

This chain joins TRBV11-2 and TRBJ2-1, with 16 nucleotides matching TRBD2. V shed 2 bases and J 9 bases; nucleotides not matched to a gene: 10. The CDR3 covers 18 residues. The germline gives CDR1 SGHAT, CDR2 FQNNGV. In DNA, the CDR3 is TGTGCCAGCAGCTTAACTGACATGGGACTAGCGGGGGGGCGTGAGCAGTTCTTC. This gives the protein CASSLTDMGLAGGREQFF.

The chain combines TRBV2 with TRBJ2-2; D may be TRBD1 (6 bases). V was cut by 7 bases and J by 8 bases, with 11 bases left in between. The CDR3 has 12 amino acids. Germline lookup yields CDR1 SNHLY and CDR2 FYNNEI. DNA for the CDR3: TGTGCCAGCATTGCCGACAGGGGGGAGCTGTTTTTT. Encoded protein: CASIADRGELFF. The variable domain in full, with the rest retrieved from reference TRBV2 and TRBJ2-2, is EPEVTQTPSHQVTQMGQEVILRCVPISNHLYFYWYRQILGQKVEFLVSFYNNEISEKSEIFDDQFSVERPDGSNFTLKIRSTKLEDSAMYFCASIADRGELFFGEGSRLTVL.

This clonotype was counted between two and nine times. The chain is built from TRBV5-6 and TRBJ2-7; 9 bases agree with TRBD2. CDR1 is SGHDT and CDR2 is YYEEEE in the germline V gene. V was pared by 4 bases and J by 7 bases, with 12 bases of the junction left unmatched. The CDR3 spans 15 residues. The CDR3 DNA is TGTGCCAGCAGCCCCCCCTCGGGACTAGCACGGGAGCAGTACTTC. Amino acids: CASSPPSGLAREQYF.

This clonotype occurred many times. This chain uses TRBV2 with TRBJ2-2, with D perhaps matching TRBD1 or TRBD2 (5 bases each). The CDR3 totals 15 residues. Looked up from germline, CDR1 is SNHLY and CDR2 is FYNNEI. V lost 5 bases and J lost 1, with 11 bases in between. CDR3 coding DNA: TGTGCCAGCAGTTCTCCGGGACGGAACACCGGGGAGCTGTTTTTT. Translating gives CASSSPGRNTGELFF.

This clonotype has ten or more counts. The chain couples TRBV6-1 to TRBJ1-2; D uncertain. The germline gives CDR1 MNHNS, CDR2 SASEGT. The CDR3 spans 13 residues. Trimming stripped 7 bases from V and 4 bases from J, with 13 bases between. The CDR3, as DNA: TGTGCCAGCAACGCCCTGGGAGGCTATGGCTACACCTTC. Translation gives CASNALGGYGYTF.

This clonotype was counted at least ten times. The gene calls are TRBV12-3 or TRBV12-4 and TRBJ2-1; 8 bases map to TRBD2. After removal of 5 bases from V and 10 bases from J, the junction contained 10 bases not matched to a gene. This CDR3 contains 14 residues. The CDR3 is CASSPDSGIQEQFF. The CDR3 DNA reads as TGTGCCAGCAGTCCCGATAGCGGGATTCAAGAGCAGTTCTTC.

This sequence joins TRBV20-1 and TRBJ2-5; 7 positions match TRBD2. The CDR3 loop spans 12 amino acids. Germline V gene sequence: CDR1 DFQATT, CDR2 SNEGSKA (reference sequence). With V trimmed by 6 bases and J by 5 bases, 6 bases remained unmatched. The CDR3 nucleotides read TGCAGTGCCCCGACTAGCTGGGAGACCCAGTACTTC. It codes for CSAPTSWETQYF.

This clonotype was observed a handful of times. The chain recombines TRBV20-1 with TRBJ2-7; 7 bases are a match to TRBD2. V trimming: 0 bases; J trimming: 2 bases; junction bases outside the gene matches: 7. The CDR3 consists of 15 residues. Germline values: CDR1 DFQATT, CDR2 SNEGSKA (reference sequence). For the CDR3, the DNA is TGCAGTGCTAGAGATCGCTCGGGGGGACCCTACGAGCAGTACTTC. It codes for CSARDRSGGPYEQYF.

This clonotype was observed at least ten times. V gene TRBV20-1 combines with J gene TRBJ2-3, with 8 positions matching TRBD2. Trimming took 3 bases from V and 4 from J; bases not matched to a gene: 12. Germline V gene lookup returns CDR1 DFQATT and CDR2 SNEGSKA (reference sequence). This CDR3 is 16 amino acids long. CDR3 in DNA: TGCAGTGCTAGGTCGGCCGGGGGGGCCAGTGCAGATACGCAGTATTTT. The encoded protein is CSARSAGGASADTQYF.

This clonotype showed up many times. The rearrangement links TRBV20-1 to TRBJ2-2, with D unclear. The germline V gene encodes CDR1 DFQATT and CDR2 SNEGSKA (reference sequence). This CDR3 comprises 13 residues. V lost 3 bases to trimming and J lost 5 bases, with 10 bases between them. In nucleotides, the CDR3 is TGCAGTGCTAGTTACAGCCGAACCGGGGAGCTGTTTTTT. This sequence encodes CSASYSRTGELFF.